Shown below are 2 T cell receptor beta chains from a single sample sequenced in a study of PD-1 blockade in classical Hodgkin lymphoma. Every patient relapsed after autologous stem cell transplantation, and brentuximab vedotin exposure varied. Measured with immunoSEQ multiplex PCR; TCRdb has only the in-frame clones, and not every one. The data show 23,000 or so clones, with more than 80% seen just once and around 7.7% held by the top ten. Sequencing was performed on peripheral blood mononuclear cells (PBMCs), taken before the second cycle of nivolumab. The receptor set was obtained from a human donor with classical Hodgkin lymphoma.

This chain uses TRBV12-5 with TRBJ1-2; D is undetermined. The CDR3 runs to 11 residues. V lost 4 bases to trimming and J lost 8 bases, with 8 bases between them. Germline V gene sequence: CDR1 LGHNT, CDR2 FRNRAP. CDR3 nucleotides: TGTGCTAGTGGTTCCAACCTGGGCTACACCTTC. Its translation is CASGSNLGYTF. Drawing the rest from reference TRBV12-5 and TRBJ1-2, the complete variable domain is DARVTQTPRHKVTEMGQEVTMRCQPILGHNTVFWYRQTMMQGLELLAYFRNRAPLDDSGMPKDRFSAEMPDATLATLKIQPSEPRDSAVYFCASGSNLGYTFGSGTRLTVV.

V usage is TRBV5-6 and J usage is TRBJ2-3; D could derive from TRBD1 or TRBD2 (5 bases each). Germline CDR1 reads SGHDT; CDR2 reads YYEEEE. The CDR3 is 17 residues long. Trimming shortened V by 1 base and J by 0 bases, and 15 bases separated the two germline ends. CDR3 loop: CASSLIMGDWSTDTQYF. CDR3 DNA sequence: TGTGCCAGCAGCTTGATTATGGGGGATTGGAGCACAGATACGCAGTATTTT.